The clone carrying this T cell receptor (beta chain) has only a few counts. As yet, its antigen is unknown. These data belong to a study of T-cell memory formation after mild COVID-19. Study observations and caveats: Day 15 to 85 contracting clones showed balanced CD4/CD8; day 15 to 37 expanders favored CD4+. CM and EM subsets held most contracting CD4+ clones; EMRA held CD8+ ones.

CDR1 and CDR2 from the germline V gene are SGDLS and YYNGEE. Germline trimming cut 0 bases from V and 3 bases from J; bases unmatched to any gene: 2. CDR3 length: 15 residues. TCR alpha and TCR beta cDNA libraries carrying sample barcodes and UMIs came from 5'RACE with constant-segment primers. TCRdb reprocessed the 5' RACE reads with MiXCR, giving one entry per CDR3 protein. The data hold roughly 580,000 distinct CDR3 sequences, with more than 15% observed a single time. This TCR was sampled from an adult woman who had mild COVID-19 (a few samples of this study predate the infection). Cell type and time point are not known. The rearrangement links TRBV9 to TRBJ2-5, with 10 positions matching TRBD2. The sample comprised PBMCs or a T cell subset sorted from them (not recorded which). Here the CDR3 reads CASSVASGSKETQYF. CDR3 bases: TGTGCCAGCAGCGTAGCTAGCGGGAGCAAAGAGACCCAGTACTTC.